This T cell receptor (beta chain) was profiled in a study of cytomegalovirus exposure and HLA in healthy donors. V lost 3 bases and J 1 base, leaving 12 bases between the germline ends. Germline CDR1 and CDR2: SGHVS and FNYEAQ. The CDR3 has 15 residues. The PCR was carried out with 60 Vbeta primers and 13 Jbeta primers. The assay was immunoSEQ multiplex PCR, and TCRdb's table has in-frame clones only and misses some. Found here are about 180,000 clones, around 80% of them singletons; the top ten hold 5.5% to 7.5%. A remark on this clone: The antigen remains unidentified.

General study results and limits: Through in vitro validation, three CMV-associated chains were shown to be specific for CMV antigens.

Sequences were obtained from PBMCs. The rearrangement uses TRBV7-6 and TRBJ1-1; D remains ambiguous. This TCR was sampled from a man aged 30-40 years in good health and CMV-seropositive. The CDR3 reads CASSLGTGGNTEAFF. For the CDR3, the DNA is TGTGCCAGCAGCTTGGGAACGGGAGGGAACACTGAAGCTTTCTTT.